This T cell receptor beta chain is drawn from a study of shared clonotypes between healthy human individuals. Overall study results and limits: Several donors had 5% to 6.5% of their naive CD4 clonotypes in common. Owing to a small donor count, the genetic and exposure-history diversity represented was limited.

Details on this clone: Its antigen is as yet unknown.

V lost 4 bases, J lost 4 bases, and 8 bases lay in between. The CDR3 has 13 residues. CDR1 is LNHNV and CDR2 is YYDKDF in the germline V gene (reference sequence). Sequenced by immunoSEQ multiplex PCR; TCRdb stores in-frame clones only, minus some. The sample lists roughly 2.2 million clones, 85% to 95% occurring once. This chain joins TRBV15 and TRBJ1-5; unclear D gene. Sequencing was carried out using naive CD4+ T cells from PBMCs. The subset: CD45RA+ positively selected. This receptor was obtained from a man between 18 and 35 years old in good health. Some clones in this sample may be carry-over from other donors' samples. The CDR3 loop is CATSTSPNQPQHF. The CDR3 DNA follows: TGTGCCACCAGCACCAGTCCTAATCAGCCCCAGCATTTT.